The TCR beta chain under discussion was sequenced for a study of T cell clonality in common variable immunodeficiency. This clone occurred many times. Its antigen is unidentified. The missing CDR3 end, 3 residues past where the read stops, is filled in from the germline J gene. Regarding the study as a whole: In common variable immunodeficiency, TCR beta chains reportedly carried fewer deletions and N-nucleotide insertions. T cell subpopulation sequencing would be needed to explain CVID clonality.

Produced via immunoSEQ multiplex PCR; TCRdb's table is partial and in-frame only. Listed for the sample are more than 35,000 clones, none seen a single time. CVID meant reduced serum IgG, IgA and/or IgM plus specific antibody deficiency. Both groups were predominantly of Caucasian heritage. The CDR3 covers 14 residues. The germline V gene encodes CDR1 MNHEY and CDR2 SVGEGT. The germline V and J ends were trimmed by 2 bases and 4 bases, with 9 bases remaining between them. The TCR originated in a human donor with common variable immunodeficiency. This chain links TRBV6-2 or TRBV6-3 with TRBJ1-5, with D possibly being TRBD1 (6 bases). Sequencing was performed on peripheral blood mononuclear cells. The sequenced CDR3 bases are TGTGCCAGCAGTTACCCGGACAGAAATCAGCCC. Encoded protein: CASSYPDRNQP. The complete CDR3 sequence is CASSYPDRNQPQHF.